This T cell receptor (beta chain) is drawn from a study of shared clonotypes between healthy human individuals (dated by TCRdb to the early 2020s). At the level of the whole study: The cohort comprised two women and three men aged 18 to 49 years. For each donor, CD4 naive and CD4 memory were each run on three plates, CD8 naive on two plates, and CD8 memory on one plate. The study deeply sequenced blood TCR repertoires of five healthy adults to estimate repertoire size and the extent of clonotype sharing between individuals. To increase sequencing depth and limit assay-specific biases, TCR repertoire library preparation and sequencing were carried out by different laboratories using diverse techniques. Leukapheresis yielded between about 0.94 and 10 billion PBMCs per donor.

Using the deep immunoSEQ assay, TCR CDR3 regions were amplified from genomic DNA by multiplex PCR. Extracted genomic DNA from each cell subset was distributed evenly across all wells of several immunoSEQ 96-well plates, and each plate was treated as a replicate. For sorted subsets, roughly 200 ng of genomic DNA, equivalent to roughly 30,000 T cell genomes, went into each replicate PCR. The purified libraries were quantified using a Qubit 3.0 fluorometer, sized with a Bioanalyzer 2100, and then quantified again using the KAPA Library Quantification kit. Every immunoSEQ 96-well plate was sequenced on a dedicated single-read 150-cycle Illumina NextSeq 550 flow cell. The source study handled its data this way. Because only junctional sequences without quality scores were contained in the immunoSEQ output, filtering matching that applied to full-length reads could not be performed. To assign V/J genes and CDR3, sequences were annotated against IMGT germline references using PyIR, a Python wrapper for IgBLAST v1.9. Reads were filtered out if the reads had weak V/J assignments (E-value above 1e-6), no CDR3, stop codons, out-of-frame junctions, or ambiguous translated residues. V3J clonotypes were defined by identical inferred V gene, J gene, and CDR3 amino acid sequence. The percentage overlap between two repertoires was calculated by dividing the number of shared unique clonotypes by the size of the smaller repertoire. Three approaches were used to assess repertoire richness: RTK rarefaction, the Chao1 estimator, and Recon v2.1 estimates of unobserved clonotypes. For all TCRbeta clonotypes obtained by the gDNA method from a few donors, generation probabilities were computed with OLGA. The table comes from immuneACCESS by way of TCRdb, which keeps in-frame sequences with V and J called. Part of the clones is missing from these tables; in studies checked, under half for an unresolved V gene and the rest for unknown reasons. That table furnishes V, J and clone size, whereas the DNA furnished D and trimming. The table for this sample lists some 2,000,000 clones; over 85% of them were counted only once. Together, the top ten hold 0.9% to 1.4% of the sample.

Study-level results and caveats: Larger estimated clonotype richness was generally found for naive subsets than for memory subsets. About 5% of naive CD4, around 3.6% of naive CD8, about 2.4% of memory CD4, and about 0.4% of memory CD8 clonotypes were shared across a few donors. Pairwise subsampling indicated that sequencing depth was expected to affect the degree of clonotype sharing among donors. Compared with non-shared clonotypes, clonotypes shared by all four sorted-subset donors had higher generation probabilities. Rarefaction of sorted-subset datasets indicated incomplete sequencing despite the large sequencing depth. Only blood was sampled, and tissue TCR repertoires likely differ from those in blood. Because the study included a small number of donors, the genetic and exposure-history diversity represented was limited.

Of note for this clone: Its antigen target is currently unknown. The input lacks base qualities; no much larger clone sits a single base away.

For the CD8 naive samples, CD45RO-negative cells were positively selected for CCR7, yielding a CD45RA+CCR7+ population from which TemRA cells were excluded. Healthy HIV-negative adults with no recently reported acute infections or vaccinations were included as donors. All donors were Caucasian adults living in Nashville, Tennessee, USA. After blood collection by leukapheresis, PBMCs were isolated using Ficoll-Histopaque density gradient centrifugation and then cryopreserved in the vapor phase of liquid nitrogen. Analytical flow cytometry was used to check the purity and quantity of every magnetically sorted T cell population. Each sorted fraction had its genomic DNA isolated and then quantified by UV absorbance on a Nanodrop 2000c. The CDR3 contains 14 residues, cysteine and phenylalanine counted. Of all the DNA, just the CDR3 is kept, 42 bases in frame from base 1. V loses 4 bases of germline sequence and J loses 6 bases, and the interval between the two ends is 16 bases. CDR1 SEHNR and CDR2 FQNEAQ are derived from the germline V gene (reference sequence).

The sample taken for sequencing was naive CD8+ T cells sorted from blood. This sample's cell subset or site label indicates: CD45RA+CCR7+. The rearranged chain carries TRBV7-9 and TRBJ2-7; TRBD1 is a possible D gene, resting on 5 matching bases. The source is a man aged 18 to 30 in good health. The sequence in DNA is TGTGCCAGCAGCTCCGTTGGGCAGGGATCCGAGCAGTACTTC. This encodes CASSSVGQGSEQYF.